This is a list of T cell receptor beta chains from one sample in a study of cytomegalovirus exposure and HLA in healthy donors. Profiling relied on immunoSEQ multiplex PCR, and the TCRdb table lists in-frame clones only, not all of them. The sample table includes approximately 70,000 clones. Sequenced: PBMCs. The receptor source for this set is a female donor in good health and CMV-seropositive. The CDR3 runs from the conserved cysteine through the conserved F or W. Each record gives: V gene, J gene, D gene, CDR3 protein, CDR3 DNA. The D gene is left open where the match is weak.

TRBV7-9	TRBJ1-5	TRBD1	CASSILGQGPLHF	TGTGCCAGCAGCATTTTAGGACAGGGGCCTCTTCATTTT
TRBV6-1	TRBJ2-5	TRBD2	CASSEGERGIWETQYF	TGTGCCAGCAGTGAAGGGGAGCGGGGGATCTGGGAGACCCAGTACTTC
TRBV7-6	TRBJ2-7	-	CASSLFGDYEQYF	TGTGCCAGCAGCTTATTCGGGGATTACGAGCAGTACTTC
TRBV4-3	TRBJ1-6	-	CASSQDSPHGGLNSPLHF	TGCGCCAGCAGCCAAGATAGCCCCCATGGGGGCCTTAATTCACCCCTCCACTTT
TRBV28	TRBJ2-7	TRBD2	CASSPGGSYEQYF	TGTGCCAGCAGTCCGGGGGGCTCCTACGAGCAGTACTTC
TRBV7-9	TRBJ2-7	-	CASSYGTPSFYEQYF	TGTGCCAGCAGTTACGGGACTCCCAGTTTCTACGAGCAGTACTTC
TRBV7-9	TRBJ2-2	-	CASTRAGQVNTGELFF	TGTGCCAGCACCAGAGCGGGACAGGTGAACACCGGGGAGCTGTTTTTT
TRBV29-1	TRBJ2-1	TRBD2	CSATGAAGNEQFF	TGCAGCGCCACGGGAGCAGCGGGGAATGAGCAGTTCTTC
TRBV6-5	TRBJ2-7	-	CASSYGGHLGGEQYF	TGTGCCAGCAGTTACGGAGGACATTTAGGGGGCGAGCAGTACTTC
TRBV25-1	TRBJ2-5	TRBD1	CASRQGPKETQYF	TGTGCCAGCAGACAGGGGCCCAAAGAGACCCAGTACTTC
TRBV4-2	TRBJ2-2	TRBD1	CASSSQGAVITGELFF	TGTGCCAGCAGCTCGCAGGGGGCGGTTATCACCGGGGAGCTGTTTTTT
TRBV5-1	TRBJ1-1	-	CASSRRPAGTEAFF	TGCGCCAGCAGCCGGCGGCCCGCGGGCACTGAAGCTTTCTTT
TRBV6-5	TRBJ2-1	-	CASRAGISTYNEQFF	TGTGCCAGCAGGGCAGGCATCTCAACCTACAATGAGCAGTTCTTC
TRBV29-1	TRBJ2-1	-	CSVEKGGVEQFF	TGCAGCGTTGAGAAGGGAGGTGTTGAGCAGTTCTTC
TRBV5-1	TRBJ2-1	TRBD2	CASSSTISGEEQFF	TGCGCCAGCAGCTCGACCATTAGCGGGGAAGAGCAGTTCTTC
TRBV6-1	TRBJ2-1	TRBD2	CASSAWDYANEQFF	TGTGCCAGCAGTGCTTGGGACTACGCCAATGAGCAGTTCTTC
TRBV6-5	TRBJ2-7	-	CASSYRGRIYEQYF	TGTGCCAGCAGTTACAGGGGCAGGATCTACGAGCAGTACTTC
TRBV19	TRBJ2-3	-	CASSIDLGSAITDTQYF	TGTGCCAGTAGTATAGATCTAGGTTCCGCAATCACAGATACGCAGTATTTT
TRBV6-1	TRBJ2-7	TRBD1	CASTFDRASYEQYF	TGTGCCAGCACTTTCGACAGGGCGTCCTACGAGCAGTACTTC
TRBV18	TRBJ2-1	-	CASSDDGQRNEQFF	TGTGCCAGCTCAGATGATGGCCAGCGCAATGAGCAGTTCTTC
TRBV29-1	TRBJ1-5	-	CSVTDGSNQPQHF	TGCAGCGTTACCGACGGGAGCAATCAGCCCCAGCATTTT
TRBV7-9	TRBJ2-1	-	CASSPRTARYNEQFF	TGTGCCAGCAGCCCCCGGACAGCAAGATACAATGAGCAGTTCTTC
TRBV5-5	TRBJ1-2	-	CASSLFSGDIGSYTF	TGTGCCAGCAGCTTATTCTCCGGGGATATAGGGAGCTACACCTTC
TRBV19	TRBJ1-5	TRBD1	CASSSQGNQPQHF	TGTGCCAGTAGTTCACAGGGGAATCAGCCCCAGCATTTT
TRBV6-1	TRBJ2-7	-	CASSEQGLNEQYF	TGTGCCAGCAGTGAACAGGGTCTAAACGAGCAGTACTTC
TRBV4-1	TRBJ2-1	TRBD2	CASSQPTSGNYNEQFF	TGCGCCAGCAGCCAACCAACTAGCGGGAACTACAATGAGCAGTTCTTC
TRBV28	TRBJ2-3	-	CASSHGGSTDTQYF	TGTGCCAGCAGTCATGGAGGGTCGACAGATACGCAGTATTTT
TRBV6-6	TRBJ2-1	TRBD1	CASSPDRGHNEQFF	TGTGCCAGCAGCCCGGACAGGGGCCACAATGAGCAGTTCTTC
TRBV19	TRBJ2-7	-	CASSKGHDTYEQYF	TGTGCCAGTAGTAAGGGGCACGACACCTACGAGCAGTACTTC
TRBV27	TRBJ1-1	TRBD1	CASSFGTGRNTEAFF	TGTGCCAGCAGTTTCGGGACAGGGAGAAACACTGAAGCTTTCTTT
TRBV29-1	TRBJ2-5	TRBD2	CSGLTGGVETQYF	TGCAGCGGTCTGACTGGGGGGGTGGAGACCCAGTACTTC
TRBV7-3	TRBJ2-3	TRBD1	CASSPRQGAGDTQYF	TGTGCCAGCAGCCCGAGACAGGGGGCGGGAGATACGCAGTATTTT
TRBV19	TRBJ2-5	-	CASSISELVNQETQYF	TGTGCCAGTAGTATATCAGAACTAGTGAACCAAGAGACCCAGTACTTC
TRBV6-1	TRBJ1-2	-	CASSVYRTNYGYTF	TGTGCCAGCAGTGTTTACAGGACTAACTATGGCTACACCTTC
TRBV19	TRBJ2-5	-	CATAQSGIKTQYF	TGTGCCACCGCTCAGTCGGGGATAAAGACCCAGTACTTC
TRBV19	TRBJ2-7	TRBD1	CASSIVGQGTYEQYF	TGTGCCAGTAGTATAGTGGGACAGGGGACCTACGAGCAGTACTTC
TRBV7-3	TRBJ2-2	TRBD2	CASSHRASGGPRDGELFF	TGTGCCAGCAGCCACCGGGCTAGCGGGGGCCCCCGCGACGGGGAGCTGTTTTTT
TRBV4-1	TRBJ2-7	TRBD1	CASSLGTGSYEQYF	TGCGCCAGCAGCCTTGGGACAGGGTCCTACGAGCAGTACTTC
TRBV28	TRBJ2-2	TRBD1	CASSLADGQGDTGELFF	TGTGCCAGCAGTTTGGCCGACGGACAGGGGGACACCGGGGAGCTGTTTTTT
TRBV4-1	TRBJ2-1	TRBD2	CASSQASGSSGEQFF	TGCGCCAGCAGCCAAGCTAGCGGGAGCTCGGGTGAGCAGTTCTTC
TRBV6-5	TRBJ1-2	-	CASSLTADNYGYTF	TGTGCCAGCAGTTTGACAGCAGATAACTATGGCTACACCTTC
TRBV6-5	TRBJ2-7	-	CASSYSGRRGDEQYF	TGTGCCAGCAGTTACTCTGGTCGCAGGGGCGACGAGCAGTACTTC
TRBV29-1	TRBJ2-3	-	CSGERGAKDTQYF	TGCAGCGGGGAACGGGGGGCGAAAGATACGCAGTATTTT
TRBV11-2	TRBJ2-1	TRBD2	CASSSELAGGSNEQFF	TGTGCCAGCAGCTCCGAATTAGCGGGAGGGAGTAATGAGCAGTTCTTC
TRBV18	TRBJ1-4	-	CASSPPTPGGEKLFF	TGTGCCAGCTCACCACCGACCCCCGGGGGTGAAAAACTGTTTTTT
TRBV18	TRBJ2-5	TRBD2	CASSPPGGLETQYF	TGTGCCAGCTCACCACCGGGGGGGTTAGAGACCCAGTACTTC
TRBV29-1	TRBJ2-3	-	CSVRGLALTDTQYF	TGCAGCGTTAGGGGGCTAGCGTTGACAGATACGCAGTATTTT
TRBV18	TRBJ2-5	TRBD1	CASSGGTGLETQYF	TGTGCCAGCTCAGGCGGGACAGGGCTAGAGACCCAGTACTTC
TRBV27	TRBJ1-1	-	CASSPSRLHTEAFF	TGTGCCAGCTCTCCATCGCGGCTGCACACTGAAGCTTTCTTT
TRBV2	TRBJ2-1	TRBD2	CASREAGGATYNEQFF	TGTGCCAGCAGGGAAGCCGGGGGGGCGACCTACAATGAGCAGTTCTTC
TRBV19	TRBJ1-1	TRBD1	CASTEPRGARTEAFF	TGTGCCAGTACCGAGCCCAGGGGGGCGCGCACTGAAGCTTTCTTT
TRBV29-1	TRBJ2-7	TRBD1	CSVGGGTGVAYEQYF	TGCAGCGTTGGGGGAGGGACAGGGGTGGCCTACGAGCAGTACTTC
TRBV5-1	TRBJ1-2	-	CASSLEGDFGYGYTF	TGCGCCAGCAGCTTGGAGGGGGATTTCGGCTATGGCTACACCTTC
TRBV18	TRBJ2-7	TRBD2	CASSPLTSGRENEQYF	TGTGCCAGCTCACCCCTCACTAGCGGGAGGGAGAACGAGCAGTACTTC
TRBV19	TRBJ2-3	TRBD2	CASSGGGGPGDTQYF	TGTGCCAGTAGTGGAGGCGGGGGGCCGGGGGATACGCAGTATTTT
TRBV5-1	TRBJ1-2	TRBD1	CASSSQTGGYGYTF	TGCGCCAGCAGCTCCCAGACAGGGGGCTATGGCTACACCTTC
TRBV29-1	TRBJ1-4	-	CSVEDRWAEKLFF	TGCAGCGTTGAAGACAGGTGGGCCGAAAAACTGTTTTTT
TRBV18	TRBJ2-5	-	CASSPGQPQETQYF	TGTGCCAGCTCACCAGGACAGCCCCAAGAGACCCAGTACTTC